This TCR beta chain was sequenced for a study of cytomegalovirus exposure and HLA in healthy donors. Study at large: A later analysis reported the same platform for the 95 to 150 validation repertoires and the roughly 700 first-cohort repertoires.

Points on this clone: Antigen specificity is unknown.

Generated by immunoSEQ multiplex PCR, the TCRdb table keeps only in-frame clones and is missing some. The table includes some 140,000 clones, about 80% detected once. Findings and caveats of the study: A few chains linked to CMV were shown in vitro to be specific for CMV antigens.

V shed 4 bases and J 3 bases; nucleotides not matched to a gene: 7. Germline CDR1 and CDR2: SGDLS and YYNGEE. This CDR3 region has 16 residues. Sequencing input: PBMCs. This clonotype originated in a man aged 25-45 years in good health and CMV-seropositive. The chain couples TRBV9 to TRBJ2-7, with 13 bases fitting TRBD2. CDR3 sequence: CASSSRTSGSIYEQYF. The CDR3 region has the DNA TGTGCCAGCAGCTCCCGGACTAGCGGGAGTATCTACGAGCAGTACTTC.